Listed here are 29 T cell receptor beta chains from one sample, sequenced in a study of T-cell memory formation after mild COVID-19. Via MiXCR, TCRdb re-called the 5' RACE reads, giving one row per CDR3 protein. This table has roughly 140,000 distinct CDR3 sequences, 11% to 15% appearing once. The sequencing sample was made of PBMCs or a T cell subset sorted from them (not recorded which). Receptor source: an adult woman who had mild COVID-19 (a few samples of this study predate the infection). Cell type and time point are not known.

The chain carries TRBV2 and TRBJ2-1; perhaps TRBD1 as D (5 bases). V was pared by 5 bases and J by 4 bases, with 15 bases between. Germline CDR1 SNHLY, CDR2 FYNNEI. The CDR3 is 15 residues long. DNA for the CDR3: TGTGCCAGCAGTTTCCGGAAGACAGTATACAATGAGCAGTTCTTC. Residues: CASSFRKTVYNEQFF.

The table lists this clonotype with a few counts. The chain carries TRBV24-1 and TRBJ2-1, with 10 bases aligning to TRBD1. Germline-derived CDR1 and CDR2 are KGHDR and SFDVKD. The junction had 8 bases not matched to a gene; V was cut back by 4 bases and J by 6 bases. The CDR3 covers 16 residues. The CDR3 DNA follows: TGTGCCACCAGTGACCCGGGACAGGGGATTCCCAATGAGCAGTTCTTC. Protein: CATSDPGQGIPNEQFF.

This clonotype was found a few times. The chain uses TRBV12-3 or TRBV12-4 and TRBJ2-7; 8 nucleotides align to TRBD2. This CDR3 contains 15 residues. The V and J ends lost 6 bases and 0 bases, in that order; junction bases with no gene match: 7. The CDR3 nucleotides read TGTGCCAGCAGATTAACTAGCGGCCCCTCCTACGAGCAGTACTTC. It translates to CASRLTSGPSYEQYF.

J is TRBJ1-1 and V is TRBV7-8, with D perhaps matching TRBD1 (6 bases). Germline V gene sequence: CDR1 SGHVS, CDR2 FQNEAQ. Trimming took 2 bases from V and 3 from J, leaving 7 bases between them. There are 13 residues in the CDR3. CDR3 residues: CASSLRGHTEAFF. CDR3 coding DNA: TGTGCCAGCAGCTTACGGGGGCACACTGAAGCTTTCTTT.

In its sample, this clonotype was seen many times. The CDR3 protein is CASSPQGAEQFF. The CDR3 nucleotides are TGTGCCAGCAGTCCACAGGGGGCTGAGCAGTTCTTC. The chain uses TRBV7-3 and TRBJ2-1, with 9 bases that match TRBD1. The CDR3 consists of 12 residues. V was clipped by 6 bases and J by 9 bases; unmatched bases: 3. CDR1 and CDR2 (germline): SGHTA, FQGTGA.

This clonotype showed up just a few times. The rearrangement joins TRBV9 to TRBJ1-1; 10 bases agree with TRBD1. The CDR3 is 16 residues long. From germline, CDR1 is SGDLS and CDR2 YYNGEE. V trimming: 3 bases; J trimming: 2 bases; junction bases outside the gene matches: 7. As DNA, the CDR3 is TGTGCCAGCAGCGCTAACTGGGACAGGGGAAACACTGAAGCTTTCTTT. It specifies CASSANWDRGNTEAFF.

This clonotype was seen more than once but under ten times. The chain uses TRBV7-9 and TRBJ2-5; no definite D call. The CDR3 spans 17 residues. CDR1 SEHNR and CDR2 FQNEAQ come from the germline V gene (reference sequence). Trimming took 5 bases from V and 7 from J, leaving 26 bases between them. The CDR3 region is CASSPRVGRTSYGTQYF. The CDR3 DNA is TGTGCCAGCAGCCCGAGAGTGGGCAGGACCTCTTACGGGACCCAGTACTTC.

This clonotype showed up just a few times. This chain joins TRBV29-1 and TRBJ1-1; 10 bases line up with TRBD1. CDR1 SQVTM and CDR2 ANQGSEA come from the germline V gene. Trimming removed 7 bases from V and 5 bases from J; junction bases left unmatched: 7. CDR3 size: 13 residues. CDR3 sequence: CSATGTGDTEAFF. CDR3 nucleotide sequence: TGCAGCGCAACCGGGACAGGGGATACTGAAGCTTTCTTT.

The chain carries TRBV9 and TRBJ2-5; D is uncertain. Germline assignment: CDR1 SGDLS and CDR2 YYNGEE. V was shortened by 0 bases and J by 2 bases, with 11 bases between the two germline ends. This CDR3 region has 15 residues. CDR3 DNA: TGTGCCAGCAGCGTAGCTACCGGGCAGCAAGAGACCCAGTACTTC. Amino acid sequence: CASSVATGQQETQYF.

The chain uses TRBV4-2 and TRBJ2-5, with 12 bases identical to TRBD2. The CDR3 loop spans 18 amino acids. The J segment lost 4 bases and the V segment lost 2 bases, leaving 11 bases of the junction unmatched. Looked up from germline, CDR1 is LGHNA and CDR2 is YNFKEQ. Here the CDR3 reads CASSQKSASGGAGETQYF. CDR3 nucleotide sequence: TGTGCCAGCAGCCAAAAGTCGGCTAGCGGGGGGGCCGGAGAGACCCAGTACTTC.

V is TRBV30 and J is TRBJ1-2, with 10 bases matching TRBD1. The CDR3 consists of 15 residues. Trimming at V came to 3 bases and at J to 7 bases, leaving 11 bases not matched to a gene. Germline lookup yields CDR1 GTSNPN and CDR2 SVGIG (reference sequence). The CDR3 bases are TGTGCCTGGAGCGCGCCGGGACAGGGGTCGAGTGGCTACACCTTC. The encoded protein is CAWSAPGQGSSGYTF.

This clonotype was observed a few times. J is TRBJ2-3 and V is TRBV7-9; D not resolved. Germline V lookup: CDR1 SEHNR, CDR2 FQNEAQ (reference sequence). The CDR3 runs to 13 residues. The germline V and J ends were trimmed by 3 bases and 2 bases, with 6 bases remaining between them. The CDR3 here is CASSFGYTDTQYF. The CDR3, as DNA: TGTGCCAGCAGCTTCGGATACACAGATACGCAGTATTTT.

This rearrangement joins TRBV29-1 to TRBJ2-1, with 9 bases fitting TRBD2. Germline-derived CDR1 and CDR2 are SQVTM and ANQGSEA. The CDR3 is 13 residues long. The V gene end was trimmed by 4 bases and the J gene end by 10 bases; junction bases not matched to a gene: 8. The CDR3 spells CSVVAGGLGEQFF. The CDR3 bases are TGCAGCGTTGTTGCGGGGGGGCTAGGGGAGCAGTTCTTC.

This clonotype was recorded a few times. The chain links TRBV20-1 to TRBJ1-1, with 7 bases fitting TRBD1. The J segment lost 5 bases and the V segment lost 1 base, leaving 7 bases of the junction unmatched. The CDR3 spans 14 residues. Germline CDR1 is DFQATT and CDR2 is SNEGSKA (reference sequence). The CDR3, as DNA: TGCAGTGCTAGAGCGACAGGGAAAGGGACTGAAGCTTTCTTT. Amino acids: CSARATGKGTEAFF.

V and J are TRBV20-1 and TRBJ1-6; D might be TRBD1 (5 bases). The CDR3 is 14 residues long. Germline loops: CDR1 DFQATT, CDR2 SNEGSKA (reference sequence). V shed 0 bases and J shed 9 bases, with 12 bases lying between them. CDR3 in amino acids: CSARDWDGASPLHF. Here the CDR3 DNA reads TGCAGTGCTAGAGATTGGGATGGGGCTTCACCCCTCCACTTT.

The CDR3 sequence is CASSLAQGRVGPQHF. The CDR3 DNA sequence: TGTGCCAGCAGCTTAGCACAGGGGCGGGTGGGGCCCCAGCATTTT. The chain has TRBV7-9 and TRBJ1-5; 7 nucleotides line up with TRBD1. V lost 0 bases, J lost 9 bases, and 8 bases stayed unmatched. Germline lookup yields CDR1 SEHNR and CDR2 FQNEAQ (reference sequence). CDR3 size: 15 residues. The complete variable domain, with remaining parts taken from reference TRBV7-9 and TRBJ1-5, reads DTGVSQNPRHKITKRGQNVTFRCDPISEHNRLYWYRQTLGQGPEFLTYFQNEAQLEKSRLLSDRFSAERPKGSFSTLEIQRTEQGDSAMYLCASSLAQGRVGPQHFGDGTRLSIL.

This clonotype was detected a few times. J is TRBJ2-7 and V is TRBV7-9; D remains unclear. V dropped 5 bases and J dropped 6 bases, with 17 bases sitting between them. Germline loops: CDR1 SEHNR, CDR2 FQNEAQ (reference sequence). This CDR3 spans 14 amino acids. CDR3 residues: CASSPRLSLGEQYF. Here the CDR3 DNA reads TGTGCCAGCAGCCCCCGCCTTAGTCTCGGCGAGCAGTACTTC.

This clonotype was detected a few times. The J gene is TRBJ2-1, the V gene TRBV10-3; possible D gene TRBD2, 5 bases. Germline V CDR1 and CDR2: ENHRY, SYGVKD. The CDR3 loop spans 18 amino acids. V gave up 0 bases and J gave up 0 bases, with 15 bases separating them. This CDR3 is CAISESLLVPSSYNEQFF. The CDR3 coding sequence is TGTGCCATCAGTGAGTCGTTACTAGTTCCTAGCTCCTACAATGAGCAGTTCTTC.

This clonotype was observed a handful of times. The chain combines TRBV7-9 with TRBJ2-3; D unresolved. CDR1 SEHNR and CDR2 FQNEAQ come from the germline V gene (reference sequence). Trimming left V 2 bases short and J 4 bases short, with 4 bases between. The CDR3 has 12 residues. This CDR3 reads CASSLYADTQYF. In DNA, the CDR3 is TGTGCCAGCAGCTTATACGCAGATACGCAGTATTTT. Together with reference TRBV7-9 and TRBJ2-3, the CDR3 gives the full variable domain: DTGVSQNPRHKITKRGQNVTFRCDPISEHNRLYWYRQTLGQGPEFLTYFQNEAQLEKSRLLSDRFSAERPKGSFSTLEIQRTEQGDSAMYLCASSLYADTQYFGPGTRLTVL.

This clonotype was picked up a small number of times. The chain carries TRBV7-9 and TRBJ2-7, with 7 positions matching TRBD1. The V and J ends lost 5 bases and 3 bases, in that order; junction bases with no gene match: 10. Germline CDR1 SEHNR, CDR2 FQNEAQ (reference sequence). CDR3 length equals 15 residues. This chain's CDR3 is CASSVSTGKVYEQYF. CDR3 sequence (DNA): TGTGCCAGCAGCGTATCGACAGGGAAGGTCTACGAGCAGTACTTC.

V usage is TRBV4-1 and J usage is TRBJ2-3; D could derive from TRBD1 or TRBD2 (7 bases each). The length of the CDR3 is 16 residues. Germline V gene data show CDR1 as MGHRA and CDR2 as YSYEKL. Trimming cost V 0 bases and J 2 bases, with 12 bases left between them. The CDR3 DNA sequence: TGCGCCAGCAGCCAAGACAGGGGGGGGGACACAGATACGCAGTATTTT. Protein product: CASSQDRGGDTDTQYF.

CDR3 sequence: CASSQTWSTEAFF. The CDR3 DNA is TGTGCCAGCAGTCAAACATGGAGCACTGAAGCTTTCTTT. The chain combines TRBV12-3 or TRBV12-4 with TRBJ1-1; no firm D call. Trimming removed 5 bases at V and 4 bases at J, with 11 bases between. The CDR3 has 13 amino acids.

The V and J genes are TRBV13 and TRBJ2-6; D might be TRBD1 (5 bases). Trimming pared 6 bases from V and 0 bases from J, leaving 27 bases between. CDR1 is PRHDT, CDR2 FYEKMQ, per germline (reference sequence). This CDR3 contains 21 residues. CDR3 bases: TGTGCCAGCAGTTCATCTCAGGGATTAGGGGCCTTGTACTCTGGGGCCAACGTCCTGACTTTC. It specifies CASSSSQGLGALYSGANVLTF. Based on the CDR3 plus reference TRBV13 and TRBJ2-6, the full variable domain is AAGVIQSPRHLIKEKRETATLKCYPIPRHDTVYWYQQGPGQDPQFLISFYEKMQSDKGSIPDRFSAQQFSDYHSELNMSSLELGDSALYFCASSSSQGLGALYSGANVLTFGAGSRLTVL.

This clonotype was counted ten times or more. The CDR3 sequence: CASSLQDTYEQYF. The DNA for the CDR3 is TGTGCCAGCAGCTTGCAGGACACCTACGAGCAGTACTTC. This chain links TRBV5-6 with TRBJ2-7; D is possibly TRBD1 (5 bases). The germline gives CDR1 SGHDT, CDR2 YYEEEE. Trimming took off 1 base at V and 2 bases at J, with 7 bases between the two ends. This CDR3 region has 13 residues.

This clonotype came up a few times. The J gene is TRBJ1-2, the V gene TRBV9, with no clear D. Germline V CDR1 and CDR2: SGDLS, YYNGEE. The V end was cut by 4 bases, the J end by 5 bases, with 9 bases between. The CDR3 covers 12 residues. Here the CDR3 DNA reads TGTGCCAGCAGCACACCCCCGTATGGCTACACCTTC. Encoded protein: CASSTPPYGYTF.

This clonotype has more than one count but fewer than ten. This chain connects TRBV6-4 to TRBJ2-5; possibly TRBD2 for D (5 bases). The CDR3 contains 12 residues. Germline CDR1 MRHNA, CDR2 SNTAGT. Trimming took 9 bases from V and 2 from J, leaving 10 bases between them. The CDR3 reads CARARGQETQYF. The DNA of the CDR3 is TGTGCCAGGGCCCGGGGACAAGAGACCCAGTACTTC.

The chain has TRBV6-5 and TRBJ1-2; 9 bases agree with TRBD1. Germline lookup yields CDR1 MNHEY and CDR2 SVGAGI. V was pared by 2 bases and J by 4 bases, with 8 bases of the junction left unmatched. The CDR3 length is 16 residues. The CDR3 here is CASSYATGGTVYGYTF. The CDR3, as DNA: TGTGCCAGCAGTTACGCTACAGGGGGCACGGTCTATGGCTACACCTTC.

Many counts were recorded for this clonotype. This chain uses TRBV4-1 with TRBJ2-7; no reliable D call. This CDR3 contains 16 residues. Germline assignment: CDR1 MGHRA and CDR2 YSYEKL. V gave up 0 bases and J gave up 1 base, with 13 bases separating them. CDR3 sequence reads: CASSQETSIFSYEQYF. The CDR3 nucleotides are TGCGCCAGCAGCCAAGAGACCTCCATCTTTTCCTACGAGCAGTACTTC.

The V call is TRBV6-6, the J call TRBJ2-3, with TRBD2 identical over 7 bases. This CDR3 is 15 amino acids long. V shed 4 bases and J 2 bases; nucleotides not matched to a gene: 6. Germline CDR1 reads MNHNY; CDR2 reads SVGAGI (reference sequence). The CDR3 spells CASSSLRDYTDTQYF. The CDR3 region has the DNA TGTGCCAGCAGTTCCCTACGGGACTACACAGATACGCAGTATTTT.